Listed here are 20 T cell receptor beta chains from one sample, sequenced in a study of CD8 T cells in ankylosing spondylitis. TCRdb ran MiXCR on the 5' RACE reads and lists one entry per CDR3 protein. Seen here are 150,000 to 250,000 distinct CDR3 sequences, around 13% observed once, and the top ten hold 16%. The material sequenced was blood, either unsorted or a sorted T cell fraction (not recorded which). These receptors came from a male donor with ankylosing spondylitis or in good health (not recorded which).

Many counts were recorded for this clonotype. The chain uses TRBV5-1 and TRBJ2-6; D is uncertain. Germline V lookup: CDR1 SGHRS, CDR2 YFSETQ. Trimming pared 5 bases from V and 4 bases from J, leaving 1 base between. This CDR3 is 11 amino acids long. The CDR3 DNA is TGCGCCAGCAGAGGGGCCAACGTCCTGACTTTC. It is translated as CASRGANVLTF.

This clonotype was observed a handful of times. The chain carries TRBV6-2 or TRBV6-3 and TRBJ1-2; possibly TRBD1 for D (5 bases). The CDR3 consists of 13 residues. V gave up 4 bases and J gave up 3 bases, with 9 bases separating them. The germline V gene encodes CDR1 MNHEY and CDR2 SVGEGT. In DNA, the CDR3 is TGTGCCAGCAGTTTCGGGGGTCACTATGGCTACACCTTC. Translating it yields CASSFGGHYGYTF.

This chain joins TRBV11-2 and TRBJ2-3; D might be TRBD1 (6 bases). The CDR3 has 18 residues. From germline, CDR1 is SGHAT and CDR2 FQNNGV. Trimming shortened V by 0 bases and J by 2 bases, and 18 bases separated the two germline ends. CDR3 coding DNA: TGTGCCAGCAGCTTAGATTCCCCTGGGGGCGCCTACACAGATACGCAGTATTTT. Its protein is CASSLDSPGGAYTDTQYF.

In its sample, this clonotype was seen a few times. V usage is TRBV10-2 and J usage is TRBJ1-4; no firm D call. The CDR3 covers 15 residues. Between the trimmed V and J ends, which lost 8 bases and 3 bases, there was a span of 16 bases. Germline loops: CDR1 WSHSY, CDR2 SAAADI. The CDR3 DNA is TGCGCCAGCGGGCCGGCTCGAGCCCCTAATGAAAAACTGTTTTTT. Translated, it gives CASGPARAPNEKLFF.

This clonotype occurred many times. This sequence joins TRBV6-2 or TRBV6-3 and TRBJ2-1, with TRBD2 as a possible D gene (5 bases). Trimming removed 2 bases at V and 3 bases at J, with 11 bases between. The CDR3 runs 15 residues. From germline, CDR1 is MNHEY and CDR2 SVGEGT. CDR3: CASSYGGEGYNEQFF. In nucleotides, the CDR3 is TGTGCCAGCAGTTACGGCGGAGAGGGCTACAATGAGCAGTTCTTC.

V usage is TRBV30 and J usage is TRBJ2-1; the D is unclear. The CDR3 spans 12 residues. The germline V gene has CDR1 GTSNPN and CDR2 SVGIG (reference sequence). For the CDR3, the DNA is TGTGCTTTGAGCCGCTTGTCGGATGAGCAGTTCTTC. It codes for CALSRLSDEQFF.

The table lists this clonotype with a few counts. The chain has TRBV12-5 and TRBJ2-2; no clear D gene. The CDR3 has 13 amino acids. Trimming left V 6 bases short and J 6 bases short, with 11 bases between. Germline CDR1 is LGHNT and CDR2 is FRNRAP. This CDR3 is CASGLRSPGELFF. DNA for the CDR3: TGTGCTAGTGGCCTCCGGAGCCCCGGGGAGCTGTTTTTT.

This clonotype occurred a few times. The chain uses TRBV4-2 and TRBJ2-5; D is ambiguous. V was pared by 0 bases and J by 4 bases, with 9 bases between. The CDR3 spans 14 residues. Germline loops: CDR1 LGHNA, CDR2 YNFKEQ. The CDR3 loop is CASSQDRRLETQYF. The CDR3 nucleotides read TGTGCCAGCAGCCAAGATAGGAGACTAGAGACCCAGTACTTC.

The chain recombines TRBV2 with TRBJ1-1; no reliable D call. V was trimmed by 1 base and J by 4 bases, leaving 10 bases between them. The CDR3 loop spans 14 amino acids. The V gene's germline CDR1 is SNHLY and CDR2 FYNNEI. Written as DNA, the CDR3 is TGTGCCAGCAGTGAAGGCTATAGTCTCACTGAAGCTTTCTTT. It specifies CASSEGYSLTEAFF.

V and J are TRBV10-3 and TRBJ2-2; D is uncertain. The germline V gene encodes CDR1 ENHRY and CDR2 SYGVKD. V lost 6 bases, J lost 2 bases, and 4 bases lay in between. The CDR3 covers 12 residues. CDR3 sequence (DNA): TGTGCCATCAGGACTAACACCGGGGAGCTGTTTTTT. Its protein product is CAIRTNTGELFF.

CDR3 in DNA: TGCGCCAGCAGCCAGGCAGACATCCATGGCTACACCTTC. It specifies CASSQADIHGYTF. J is TRBJ1-2 and V is TRBV4-1; D is uncertain. CDR1 and CDR2 (germline): MGHRA, YSYEKL. V lost 3 bases and J lost 6, with 11 bases in between. The CDR3 runs to 13 residues.

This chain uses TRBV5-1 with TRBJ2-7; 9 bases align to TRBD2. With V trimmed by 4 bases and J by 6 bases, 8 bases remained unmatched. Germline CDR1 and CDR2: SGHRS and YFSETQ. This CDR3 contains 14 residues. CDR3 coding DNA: TGCGCCAGCAGCATGGGGACTAGCCCCGTCGAGCAGTACTTC. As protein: CASSMGTSPVEQYF.

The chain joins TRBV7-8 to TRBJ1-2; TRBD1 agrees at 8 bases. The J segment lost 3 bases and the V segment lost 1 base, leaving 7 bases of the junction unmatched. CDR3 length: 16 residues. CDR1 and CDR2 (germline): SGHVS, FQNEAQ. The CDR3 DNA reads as TGTGCCAGCAGCTTAGTCCCTCAGGGGGCTGACTATGGCTACACCTTC. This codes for CASSLVPQGADYGYTF.

The CDR3 region has the DNA TGTGCCAGCACGTTAAGACAGGGGATGAACACTGAAGCTTTCTTT. Translated, it gives CASTLRQGMNTEAFF. The chain combines TRBV12-3 or TRBV12-4 with TRBJ1-1; 8 bases match TRBD1. V lost 7 bases and J lost 0; bases outside the gene matches: 7. This CDR3 has 15 residues.

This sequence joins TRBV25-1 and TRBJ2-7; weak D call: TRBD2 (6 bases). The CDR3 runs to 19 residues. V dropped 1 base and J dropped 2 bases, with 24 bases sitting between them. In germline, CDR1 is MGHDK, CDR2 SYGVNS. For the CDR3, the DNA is TGTGCCAGCAGTGAATGGAATAGGGAATATGGAGGGGAACCCTACGAGCAGTACTTC. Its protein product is CASSEWNREYGGEPYEQYF.

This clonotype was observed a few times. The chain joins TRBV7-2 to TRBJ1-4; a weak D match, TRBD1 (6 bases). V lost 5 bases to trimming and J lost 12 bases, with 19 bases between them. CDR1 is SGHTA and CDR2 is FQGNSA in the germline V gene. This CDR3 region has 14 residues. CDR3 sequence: CASSRRDIGAELFF. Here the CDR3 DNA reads TGTGCCAGCAGCCGCCGGGACATAGGGGCTGAACTGTTTTTT.

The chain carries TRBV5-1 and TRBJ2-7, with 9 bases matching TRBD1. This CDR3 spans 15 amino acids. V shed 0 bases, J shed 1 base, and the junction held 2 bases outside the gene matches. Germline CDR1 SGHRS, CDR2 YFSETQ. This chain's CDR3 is CASSLVQGASYEQYF. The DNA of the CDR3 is TGCGCCAGCAGCTTGGTACAGGGGGCATCCTACGAGCAGTACTTC.

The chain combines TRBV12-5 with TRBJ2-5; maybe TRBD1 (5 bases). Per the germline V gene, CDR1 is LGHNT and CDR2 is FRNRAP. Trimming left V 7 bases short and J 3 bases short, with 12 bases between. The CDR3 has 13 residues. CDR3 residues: CASAPTAEETQYF. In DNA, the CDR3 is TGTGCTAGTGCCCCGACAGCAGAAGAGACCCAGTACTTC.

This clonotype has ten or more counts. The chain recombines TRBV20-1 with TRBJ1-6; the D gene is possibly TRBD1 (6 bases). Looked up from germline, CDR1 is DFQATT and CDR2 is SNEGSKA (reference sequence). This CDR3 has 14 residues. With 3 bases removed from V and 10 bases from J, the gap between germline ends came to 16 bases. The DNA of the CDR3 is TGCAGTGCTAGGCAAGGGGGGGAAGAATCACCCCTCCACTTT. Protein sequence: CSARQGGEESPLHF.

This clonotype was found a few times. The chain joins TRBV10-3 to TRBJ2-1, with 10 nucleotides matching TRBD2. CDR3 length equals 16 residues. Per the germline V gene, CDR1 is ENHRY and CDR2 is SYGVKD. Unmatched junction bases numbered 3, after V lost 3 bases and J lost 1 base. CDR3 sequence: CAISEELAGSYNEQFF. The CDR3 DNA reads TGTGCCATCAGTGAAGAACTAGCGGGATCCTACAATGAGCAGTTCTTC.